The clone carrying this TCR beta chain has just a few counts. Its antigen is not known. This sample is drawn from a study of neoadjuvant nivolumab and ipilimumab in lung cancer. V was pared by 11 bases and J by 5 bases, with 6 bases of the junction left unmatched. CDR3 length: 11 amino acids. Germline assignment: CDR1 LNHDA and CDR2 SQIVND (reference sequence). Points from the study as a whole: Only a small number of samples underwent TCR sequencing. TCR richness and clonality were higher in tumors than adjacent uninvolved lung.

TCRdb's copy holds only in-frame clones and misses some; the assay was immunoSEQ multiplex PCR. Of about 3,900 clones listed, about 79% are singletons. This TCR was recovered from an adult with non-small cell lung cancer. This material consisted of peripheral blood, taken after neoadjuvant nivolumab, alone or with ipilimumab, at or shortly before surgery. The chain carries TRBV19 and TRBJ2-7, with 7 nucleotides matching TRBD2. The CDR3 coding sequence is TGTGCCGCCGGGGCGGGAGACGAGCAGTACTTC. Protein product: CAAGAGDEQYF.